The present T cell receptor (beta chain) was sequenced within a study of CD8 T cells in Susac syndrome. When the RNA was reverse transcribed, random hexamers were used with an input of about 0.45 to 1 ug. An immunoSEQ multiplex PCR amplified TCR beta CDR3 over 54 Vbeta and 13 Jbeta. A single record per CDR3 protein comes from TCRdb applying MiXCR to the immunoSEQ multiplex PCR reads. The sample shows 160,000 or so distinct CDR3 sequences, roughly 95% of them seen only once. Sequencing of TCR beta was carried out in blood CD8+ and CD4+ T cells. TEMRA cells were FACS-enriched, while CD8+ and CD4+ T cells were negatively isolated. A word on this clonotype: Without the conserved terminal phenylalanine or tryptophan, this CDR3 likely stems from a read error.

The V gene lost 3 bases and the J gene lost 8 bases, with 19 bases spanning the gap. The CDR3 is 16 amino acids. The germline V gene has CDR1 MGHRA and CDR2 YSYEKL. The chain employs TRBV4-1 and TRBJ1-4; weak D call: TRBD1 (5 bases). Sequenced sample: CD4+ T cells from PBMCs. The source is a human donor with multiple sclerosis. The CDR3 DNA sequence: TGCGCCAGCAGCCATTACGGGACCCATAGAGGGGAAAAACTGTTTTCT. Its translation: CASSHYGTHRGEKLFS.